The following is a T cell receptor (beta chain) sequence with its context. Sequenced by immunoSEQ multiplex PCR; TCRdb stores in-frame clones only, minus some. Seen here are under 90,000 clones, 95% to 98% observed once, and the top ten hold approximately 0.14%. The sample originates from a study of technical replicates of blood from several donors. The CDR3 is made up of 15 amino acids. With V trimmed by 4 bases and J by 4 bases, 9 bases remained unmatched. CDR1 SGHVS and CDR2 FQNEAQ come from the germline V gene. The chain uses TRBV7-8 and TRBJ2-7; 8 bases are a match to TRBD2. This clonotype was sampled from a human donor in good health. Material: T cells isolated from PBMCs. For the CDR3, the DNA is TGTGCCAGCAGCTCCCTAGCGGGCGAAAAATACGAGCAGTACTTC. It is translated as CASSSLAGEKYEQYF.